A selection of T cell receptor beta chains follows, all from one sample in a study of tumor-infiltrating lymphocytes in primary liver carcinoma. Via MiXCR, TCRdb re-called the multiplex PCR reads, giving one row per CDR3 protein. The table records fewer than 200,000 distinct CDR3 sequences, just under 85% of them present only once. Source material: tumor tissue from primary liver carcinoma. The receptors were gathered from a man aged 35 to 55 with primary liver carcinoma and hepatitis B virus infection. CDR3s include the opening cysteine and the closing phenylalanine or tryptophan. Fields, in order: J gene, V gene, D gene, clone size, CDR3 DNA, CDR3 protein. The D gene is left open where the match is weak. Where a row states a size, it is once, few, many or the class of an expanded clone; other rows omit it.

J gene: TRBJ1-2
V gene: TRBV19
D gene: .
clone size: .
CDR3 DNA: TGTGCCAGTAGTCCGGCCCCCTCGGGGGGCTACACCTTC
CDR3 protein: CASSPAPSGGYTF

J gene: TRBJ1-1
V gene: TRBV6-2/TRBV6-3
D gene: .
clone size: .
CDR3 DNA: TGCGCCAGCAGTTCGGTAGGACCGGCTTTCTTT
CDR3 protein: CASSSVGPAFF

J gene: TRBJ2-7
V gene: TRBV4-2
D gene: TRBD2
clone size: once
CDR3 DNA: TGTGTCAGCAGCCAAGATAGCGGGAGGAACAACGAGCAGTACTTC
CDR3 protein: CVSSQDSGRNNEQYF

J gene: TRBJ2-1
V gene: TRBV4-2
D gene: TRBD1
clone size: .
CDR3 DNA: TGTGCTAGCAGTCTCGCCGGGGGACAGGGGAATAATGAGCAGATCTTC
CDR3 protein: CASSLAGGQGNNEQIF

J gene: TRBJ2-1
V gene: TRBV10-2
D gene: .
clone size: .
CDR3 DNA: TGCGGCACGGTGGGACACGCGGGAGATGCCTACAATGAGCAGTTCTTC
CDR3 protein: CGTVGHAGDAYNEQFF

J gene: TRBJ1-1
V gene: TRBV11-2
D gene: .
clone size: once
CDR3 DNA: TGTGGCAGCAGGAGGGGACGGATCACTGAAGCTTTCTTT
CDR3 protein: CGSRRGRITEAFF

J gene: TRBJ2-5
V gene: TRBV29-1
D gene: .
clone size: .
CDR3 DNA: TGCAACGTTCGGACTAACGGGAGTTGGGCAGAGACCCAATACTTC
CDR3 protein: CNVRTNGSWAETQYF

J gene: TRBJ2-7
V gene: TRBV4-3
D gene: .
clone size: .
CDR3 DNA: TGCGCCAGCAGCCAAGATAGGGGGGGAGACGAGCAGTACTTC
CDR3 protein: CASSQDRGGDEQYF

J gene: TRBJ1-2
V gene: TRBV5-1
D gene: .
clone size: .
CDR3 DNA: TGCACCAGCAGTTTGCTGTCGGACTATGGCTACACCTTC
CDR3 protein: CTSSLLSDYGYTF

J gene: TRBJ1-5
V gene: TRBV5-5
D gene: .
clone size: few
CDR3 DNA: TGTGCCAGCAGCTTAATCAGCAATCAGCCTCAGCATTTT
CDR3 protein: CASSLISNQPQHF

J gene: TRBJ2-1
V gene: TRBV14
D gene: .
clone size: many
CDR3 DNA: TGTGCCAGCAGCCAAGATCGGGTCAGGGAGCAGTTCTTC
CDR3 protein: CASSQDRVREQFF

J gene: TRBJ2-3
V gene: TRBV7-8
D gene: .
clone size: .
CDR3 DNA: TGTGCCAGCAGCTTCGGGCTGCGGCTTTCAGATACGCAGTATTTT
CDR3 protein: CASSFGLRLSDTQYF

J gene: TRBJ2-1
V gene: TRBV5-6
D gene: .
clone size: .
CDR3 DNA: TGTGCCAGAAACTACTTTAGCCCTTACAATGAGCAGTTCTTC
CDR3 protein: CARNYFSPYNEQFF

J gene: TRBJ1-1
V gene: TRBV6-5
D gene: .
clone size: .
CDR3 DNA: TGTGCCAGCAGTCTAGCCTGTTACACTAAAGCTTTCTTT
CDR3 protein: CASSLACYTKAFF

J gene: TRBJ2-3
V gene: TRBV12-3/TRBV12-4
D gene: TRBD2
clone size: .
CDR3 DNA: TGTGCCAGCGTTGTGGGACTAGCGGGAGCGAATACGCAGTATTTT
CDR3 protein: CASVVGLAGANTQYF

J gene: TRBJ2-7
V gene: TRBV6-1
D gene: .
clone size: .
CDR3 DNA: TGTGCCAACACCCGGATAGGTTCCTACGAGCAGTACTTC
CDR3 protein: CANTRIGSYEQYF

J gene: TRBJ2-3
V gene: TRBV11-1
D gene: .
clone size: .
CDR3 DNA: TGTACCAGCAGCTCTGGGGGAAGTTCTGTTGGAGCCCGCAGAGATACGCAGTATTTT
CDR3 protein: CTSSSGGSSVGARRDTQYF

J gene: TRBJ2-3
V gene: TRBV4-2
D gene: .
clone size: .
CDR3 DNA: TGTGCCAGCAGCCAAGGTCAGCTAGTCGTAGATACACAGTATTTT
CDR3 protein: CASSQGQLVVDTQYF

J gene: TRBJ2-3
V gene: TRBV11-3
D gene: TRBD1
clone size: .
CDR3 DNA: TGTGCTAGCAGTGTCGGGACAGGGTTCACAGATACGCAGTATTTT
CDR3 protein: CASSVGTGFTDTQYF

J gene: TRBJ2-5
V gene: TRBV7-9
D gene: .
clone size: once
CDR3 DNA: TGTGCCAGCAGGTTCGGGAACCTCCAAGAGACCCAGTATTTC
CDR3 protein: CASRFGNLQETQYF

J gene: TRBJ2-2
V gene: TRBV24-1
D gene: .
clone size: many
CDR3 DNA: TGTGCCACCAGTGTCCGGGTCCCACCGGGGGAGCTGTTTTTT
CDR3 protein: CATSVRVPPGELFF

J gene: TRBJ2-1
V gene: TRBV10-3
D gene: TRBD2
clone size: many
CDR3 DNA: TGTGCCAGCACCCAAACTAGCGGGAGGCCCTACAATGAGCAGTTCTTC
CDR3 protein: CASTQTSGRPYNEQFF

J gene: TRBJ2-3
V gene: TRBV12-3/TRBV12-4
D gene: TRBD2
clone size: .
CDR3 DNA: TGTGCCGGCAGGGTAGCGGGATGGAGCACAGATATGCAGTATTTT
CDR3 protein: CAGRVAGWSTDMQYF

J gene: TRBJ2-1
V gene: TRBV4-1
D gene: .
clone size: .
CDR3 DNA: TGTGCCGGCAGCCAAATTAGCGATGAGCAGTTCTTC
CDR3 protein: CAGSQISDEQFF

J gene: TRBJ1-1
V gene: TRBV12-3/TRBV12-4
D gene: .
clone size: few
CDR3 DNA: TGTGCCAGTAGTTTTTCAGGGGCCGCTGAGACTTTCTTT
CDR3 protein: CASSFSGAAETFF

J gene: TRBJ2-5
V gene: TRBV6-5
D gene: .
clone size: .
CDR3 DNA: TGTGCCAGCAGTTACCCTGACTATAGCCGCTCCCAAGAGACCCAGTACTTC
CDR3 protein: CASSYPDYSRSQETQYF

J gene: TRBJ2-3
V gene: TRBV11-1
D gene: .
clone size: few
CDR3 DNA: TGTGCCAGTAGCTCAGGGGGAGGCTCTGTTGGAGCCCGCACAGATACGCACTATTTT
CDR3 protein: CASSSGGGSVGARTDTHYF

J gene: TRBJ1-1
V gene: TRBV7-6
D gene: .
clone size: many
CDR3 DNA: TGTGCCAGCAGCTTACTGAGGGGGAACACTGAAGCTTTCTTT
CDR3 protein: CASSLLRGNTEAFF

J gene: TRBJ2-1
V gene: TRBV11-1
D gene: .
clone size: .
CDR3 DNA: TGCGCCAGCAGCATCGAGGGACTCCGATCCTACAAAGAGCAGTTCTTC
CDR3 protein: CASSIEGLRSYKEQFF

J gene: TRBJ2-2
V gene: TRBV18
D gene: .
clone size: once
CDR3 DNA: TGTGCCAGATCTGATAAGAGCACCGGGGAGCTGTTTTTT
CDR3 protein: CARSDKSTGELFF

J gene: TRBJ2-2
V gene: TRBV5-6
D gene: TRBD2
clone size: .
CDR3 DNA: TGTGCCAGGAGCTTATGGGGACTAGTGCGGACAACCGGGGAGCTGTTCTTT
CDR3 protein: CARSLWGLVRTTGELFF

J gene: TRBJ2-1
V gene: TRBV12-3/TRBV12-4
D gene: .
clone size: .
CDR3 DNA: TGTGCCAGCAGTGCGGTAGTGGGGGGCGCCGATGATCAGTTCTTC
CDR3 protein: CASSAVVGGADDQFF

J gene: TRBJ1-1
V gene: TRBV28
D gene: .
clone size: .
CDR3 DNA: TGTGCCAGCAGCCTGGAGGGACGGAACACTGAAGATTTCTTT
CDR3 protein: CASSLEGRNTEDFF

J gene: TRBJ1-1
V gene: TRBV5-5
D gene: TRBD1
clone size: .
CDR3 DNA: TGTGCAAGCAGCCCCGAGACAGGGACTTCCTTAGCTTTCTTT
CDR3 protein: CASSPETGTSLAFF

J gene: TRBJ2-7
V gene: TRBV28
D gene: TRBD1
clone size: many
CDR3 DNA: TGTGCCAGCAGTTTAGAGGGGGCTTTTGGGGCCTACGAGCAGTACTTC
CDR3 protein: CASSLEGAFGAYEQYF